The rows below give T cell receptor beta chains drawn from one sample of a study of T cell clones after liver transplantation. Only in-frame clones appear in the TCRdb table, and some are missing; sequencing was by immunoSEQ multiplex PCR. This table holds about 45,000 clones, around 84% found once. The sample consisted of CD4+ T cells from blood, taken 24 months after liver transplant. The receptors derive from a human patient who received a liver transplant. Some T cells may be transferred from the graft donor. CDR3s include the opening cysteine and the closing phenylalanine or tryptophan. D genes are given only for firm matches. Some rows have no size entry. The others give once, few or many, or a class for an expanded clone.

clone_size d_call j_call v_call cdr3_nt cdr3_aa
. TRBD1 TRBJ2-3 TRBV28 TGTGCCAGCAGACCCGGGACAGGGTTCACAGATACGCAGTATTTT CASRPGTGFTDTQYF
. TRBD2 TRBJ2-5 TRBV7-9 TGTGCCAGCAGCCCAGGGACTAGCGGGAGTCGAGAGACCCAGTACTTC CASSPGTSGSRETQYF
. TRBD1 TRBJ2-2 TRBV7-7 TGTGCCAGCAGCGCGGACAGGGGAACCGGGGAGCTGTTTTTT CASSADRGTGELFF
. TRBD2 TRBJ2-1 TRBV4-1 TGCGCCAGCAGCCAAGCGGGAGGGCCCATGGGGGAGCAGTTCTTC CASSQAGGPMGEQFF
. . TRBJ1-4 TRBV4-2 TGTGCCAGCAGCCAAGATCAAGGCAGCCGCTTTGAAAAACTGTTTTTT CASSQDQGSRFEKLFF
once . TRBJ1-2 TRBV29-1 TGCAGCGTTGAAAGGGGCCAGGGGATTGGCTATGGCTACACCTTC CSVERGQGIGYGYTF
. TRBD1 TRBJ1-3 TRBV27 TGTGCCAGCAGTAGACAGGGGCTCTCTGGAAACACCATATATTTT CASSRQGLSGNTIYF
. TRBD1 TRBJ1-1 TRBV6-5 TGTGCCAGCGCGGTTGGACAGGGTCGGGACACTGAAGCTTTCTTT CASAVGQGRDTEAFF
. . TRBJ1-1 TRBV6-1 TGTGCCAGCAGGCGGACGGAGAACACTGAAGCTTTCTTT CASRRTENTEAFF
. . TRBJ2-1 TRBV7-2 TGTGCCAGCAGCTTAAACCTTCTTGGGAATGAGCAGTTCTTC CASSLNLLGNEQFF
. TRBD2 TRBJ2-5 TRBV6-1 TGTGCCAGCAGAGCTCTGAGCGGGGCGTCTGAGACCCAGTACTTC CASRALSGASETQYF
. . TRBJ1-4 TRBV6-6 TGTGCCAGCAGCCAAGGACGGAAACTGTTTTTT CASSQGRKLFF
few . TRBJ1-5 TRBV6-5 TGTGCCAGCAGCGGGTCCCGAGTCGGGCCCCAGCATTTT CASSGSRVGPQHF
. TRBD2 TRBJ2-1 TRBV27 TGTGCCAGCAGTTCCGCGGGACTAGCGGGTGGAGGTTACAATGAGCAGTTCTTC CASSSAGLAGGGYNEQFF
. TRBD1 TRBJ2-1 TRBV7-6 TGTGCCAGCAGCTTCGGACAGGGAAATGAGCAGTTCTTC CASSFGQGNEQFF
. . TRBJ1-1 TRBV4-1 TGCGCCAGCAGCCAAGGGGCACTGAACACTGAAGCTTTCTTT CASSQGALNTEAFF
. TRBD1 TRBJ2-1 TRBV29-1 TGCAGCGTTGCAGGGGGCGCCTACAATGAGCAGTTCTTC CSVAGGAYNEQFF
. TRBD2 TRBJ2-1 TRBV18 TGTGCCAGCTCACCACCGGGACTAGTTGGGAGGGGTGAGCAGTTCTTC CASSPPGLVGRGEQFF
. TRBD2 TRBJ2-1 TRBV29-1 TGCAGCGTTGCACTAGCGGACCTCACAGGGGAGCAGTTCTTC CSVALADLTGEQFF
. TRBD2 TRBJ2-3 TRBV18 TGTGCCAGCTCACCAGTCCGGGAGGCCACAGATACGCAGTATTTT CASSPVREATDTQYF
. . TRBJ2-7 TRBV6-6 TGTGCCAGCAGTTACTCGAAAGTCGGATCCTACGAGCAGTACTTC CASSYSKVGSYEQYF
. . TRBJ1-1 TRBV4-1 TGCGCCAGCAGCCAATTTTTGGGGCATGGGAACACTGAAGCTTTCTTT CASSQFLGHGNTEAFF
. . TRBJ1-3 TRBV6-5 TGTGCCAGCAGTTACTCAGCAGGGTACTCTGGAAACACCATATATTTT CASSYSAGYSGNTIYF
. TRBD2 TRBJ2-7 TRBV7-2 TGTGCCAGCAGCTCCGCCGGGGGGTACGAGCAGTACTTC CASSSAGGYEQYF
. . TRBJ1-4 TRBV18 TGTGCCAGCTCACCTGACCGAGGGGCGAGTAATGAAAAACTGTTTTTT CASSPDRGASNEKLFF
few . TRBJ1-2 TRBV18 TGTGCCAGCTCACCCGGGACGAACTATGGCTACACCTTC CASSPGTNYGYTF
. TRBD2 TRBJ2-7 TRBV30 TGTGCCTGGAGACCGGGACTAGCGGGCTACGAGCAGTACTTC CAWRPGLAGYEQYF
. . TRBJ1-1 TRBV9 TGTGCCAGCAGCGTCCAAGTCGCCATGAACACTGAAGCTTTCTTT CASSVQVAMNTEAFF
once TRBD1 TRBJ1-1 TRBV27 TGTGCCAGCAGTAGTCTGGGACAGGGGGCGGGGACTGAAGCTTTCTTT CASSSLGQGAGTEAFF
. . TRBJ2-1 TRBV18 TGTGCCAGCTCACCAGAGGCCGTAGACAATGAGCAGTTCTTC CASSPEAVDNEQFF
. . TRBJ2-4 TRBV20-1 TGCAGTGCTAGAGTTTCTAACATTCAGTACTTC CSARVSNIQYF
. TRBD1 TRBJ1-4 TRBV19 TGTGCCAGTAGCTCACCCTCAGGGGGGCTTGCAACTAATGAAAAACTGTTTTTT CASSSPSGGLATNEKLFF
once . TRBJ1-1 TRBV2 TGTGCCAGCAAGGTGAACACTGAAGCTTTCTTT CASKVNTEAFF
. . TRBJ2-7 TRBV7-9 TGTGCCAGCAGCTTAGAGGCAGGACAGCAGTACTTC CASSLEAGQQYF
. . TRBJ1-2 TRBV5-4 TGTGCCAGCAGCCCCCGCGGGACCCCGGAACGGATCTATGGCTACACCTTC CASSPRGTPERIYGYTF
. . TRBJ1-1 TRBV28 TGTGCCAGCAGTTCGGGACACCCGAACACTGAAGCTTTCTTT CASSSGHPNTEAFF
. . TRBJ1-1 TRBV9 TGTGCCAGCAGCGTAAGGGCGGACCCCCCTGAAGCTTTCTTT CASSVRADPPEAFF
. . TRBJ1-4 TRBV14 TGTGCCAGCAGCCAGGCCCTCGGGACGCATAATGAAAAACTGTTTTTT CASSQALGTHNEKLFF
. . TRBJ2-5 TRBV21-1 TGTGCCAGCAGCAAGTGGGCTGAGCCCAGTCAAGAGACCCAGTACTTC CASSKWAEPSQETQYF
. . TRBJ1-5 TRBV19 TGTGCCAGTAGTTCTGAGGACCACTCGGGGCAGCCCCAGCATTTT CASSSEDHSGQPQHF
once . TRBJ1-1 TRBV29-1 TGCAGCGTTGCAGTAGGTCCCACCAGAGAAGCCTTCTTT CSVAVGPTREAFF
few . TRBJ1-1 TRBV29-1 TGCAGCGTTGTAGGGGGTTCGACTGAAGCTTTCTTT CSVVGGSTEAFF
. TRBD1 TRBJ2-5 TRBV5-1 TGCGCCAGCAGCTCCAGGACAGGACAAGAGACCCAGTACTTC CASSSRTGQETQYF
. . TRBJ1-2 TRBV5-4 TGTGCCAGCAGCTTCAGTGGGTCATCAAACCCGCGAGGCTACACCTTC CASSFSGSSNPRGYTF
. TRBD1 TRBJ2-7 TRBV27 TGTGCCAGCAGTTTAGACAGGGGTCCCTACGAGCAGTACTTC CASSLDRGPYEQYF
. TRBD2 TRBJ2-1 TRBV28 TGTGCCACCCTGGGGGTGACTAGCGGGAATGAGCAGTTCTTC CATLGVTSGNEQFF
. TRBD2 TRBJ2-3 TRBV7-3 TGTGCCAGCAGCCGAGAAGGGACTAGCGGGAGCACAGATACGCAGTATTTT CASSREGTSGSTDTQYF
. TRBD1 TRBJ1-5 TRBV6-5 TGTGCCAGCAGCTTGGACAGGGCCGACAATCAGCCCCAGCATTTT CASSLDRADNQPQHF
. . TRBJ2-7 TRBV5-6 TGTGCCAGCAGCTTCTTAGGTTCGTACGAGCAGTACTTC CASSFLGSYEQYF
. . TRBJ2-7 TRBV7-8 TGTGCCAGCAGCTTAGTCGCATCCTACGAGCAGTACTTC CASSLVASYEQYF